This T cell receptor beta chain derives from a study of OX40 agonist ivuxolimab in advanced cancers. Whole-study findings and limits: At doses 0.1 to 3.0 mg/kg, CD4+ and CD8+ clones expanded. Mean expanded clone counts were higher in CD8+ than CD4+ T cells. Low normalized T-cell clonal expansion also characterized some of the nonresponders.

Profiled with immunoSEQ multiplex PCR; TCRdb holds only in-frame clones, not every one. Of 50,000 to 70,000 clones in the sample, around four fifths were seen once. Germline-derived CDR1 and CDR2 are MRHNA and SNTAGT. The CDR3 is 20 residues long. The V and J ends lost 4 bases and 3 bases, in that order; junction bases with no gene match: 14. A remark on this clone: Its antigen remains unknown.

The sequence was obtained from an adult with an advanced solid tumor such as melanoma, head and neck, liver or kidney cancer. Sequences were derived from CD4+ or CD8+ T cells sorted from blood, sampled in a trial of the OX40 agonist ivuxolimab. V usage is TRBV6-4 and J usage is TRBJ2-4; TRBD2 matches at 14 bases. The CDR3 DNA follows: TGTGCCAGCAGTGCCCTAGGACTAGCGGGAGGAGGTTGTGTCAAAAACATTCAGTACTTC. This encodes CASSALGLAGGGCVKNIQYF.